These 17 T cell receptor beta chains were sequenced from one sample in a study of T-cell reconstitution after alpha-beta-depleted transplantation in children. The authors prepared the TCRbeta library with unique molecular identifiers. Each CDR3 protein is one row after TCRdb ran MiXCR on the PCR reads. Among 400,000 to 500,000 distinct CDR3 sequences listed, around 9.9% were seen once. Sequencing was performed on PBMCs from the stem cell graft donor, taken from the stem cell graft. The receptor set was obtained from a human donor who donated a stem cell graft to a child with acute myeloid leukemia.

J is TRBJ1-1 and V is TRBV6-5; D is unresolved. Germline V gene data show CDR1 as MNHEY and CDR2 as SVGAGI. This CDR3 is built from 14 residues. The germline V and J ends were trimmed by 0 bases and 1 base, with 6 bases remaining between them. CDR3 coding DNA: TGTGCCAGCAGTTACTCGCAGACGAACACTGAAGCTTTCTTT. This encodes CASSYSQTNTEAFF.

V is TRBV20-1 and J is TRBJ1-5, with unresolved D. Trimming took 3 bases from V and 2 from J, leaving 11 bases between them. Germline V gene lookup returns CDR1 DFQATT and CDR2 SNEGSKA (reference sequence). The CDR3 consists of 14 residues. The CDR3 here is CSARLGRGNQPQHF. CDR3 coding DNA: TGCAGTGCTAGGCTGGGTCGGGGCAATCAGCCCCAGCATTTT.

This clonotype showed up many times. J is TRBJ1-2 and V is TRBV27; D might be TRBD1 (5 bases). The CDR3 runs to 16 residues. V lost 2 bases, J lost 3 bases, and 16 bases lay in between. The germline V gene has CDR1 MNHEY and CDR2 SMNVEV (reference sequence). CDR3 residues: CASSLRGAGLDYGYTF. The CDR3 DNA reads TGTGCCAGCAGTTTAAGAGGGGCAGGGTTAGACTATGGCTACACCTTC.

This clonotype was counted at least ten times. The genes are TRBV6-2 or TRBV6-3 and TRBJ2-7; maybe TRBD1 (6 bases). From germline, CDR1 is MNHEY and CDR2 SVGEGT. Trimming removed 5 bases from V and 3 bases from J, with 20 bases in between. The CDR3 runs 16 residues. DNA for the CDR3: TGTGCCAGCAGTCCGGAGGTGGGACAAGGCTTCTACGAGCAGTACGTC. Translation: CASSPEVGQGFYEQYV.

J is TRBJ2-2 and V is TRBV19; tentatively, D is TRBD2 (6 bases). Looked up from germline, CDR1 is LNHDA and CDR2 is SQIVND (reference sequence). The CDR3 length is 15 residues. V was pared by 7 bases and J by 4 bases, with 16 bases between. CDR3 DNA sequence: TGTGCCAGTAATACTCCCGGGGGAAGCACCGGGGAGCTGTTTTTT. Residues: CASNTPGGSTGELFF.

This clonotype was detected a few times. This sequence joins TRBV5-5 and TRBJ2-1; D remains unclear. This CDR3 has 15 residues. CDR1 SGHKS and CDR2 YYEKEE come from the germline V gene (reference sequence). Trimming shortened V by 4 bases and J by 0 bases, and 11 bases separated the two germline ends. The CDR3, as DNA: TGTGCCAGCAGCGAGGCGGTAGGCTCCTACAATGAGCAGTTCTTC. Translated, it gives CASSEAVGSYNEQFF.

This clonotype was detected only a few times. V gene TRBV12-5 combines with J gene TRBJ2-1; the D gene could be TRBD1 or TRBD2 (6 bases each). CDR3 length: 15 amino acids. Germline CDR1 is LGHNT and CDR2 is FRNRAP. V was trimmed by 3 bases and J by 7 bases, leaving 16 bases between them. Written as DNA, the CDR3 is TGTGCTAGTGGTTTCCCGGAGGGGGGCTCGAATGAGCAGTTCTTC. As protein: CASGFPEGGSNEQFF.

This clonotype was detected only a few times. This chain connects TRBV20-1 to TRBJ2-1; TRBD2 matches at 12 bases. Trimming cost V 7 bases and J 9 bases; bases outside gene matches: 7. There are 13 residues in the CDR3. Germline assignment: CDR1 DFQATT and CDR2 SNEGSKA (reference sequence). Written as DNA, the CDR3 is TGCAGTGTCAGGACTAGCGGGACGGGTGAGCAGTTCTTC. It is translated as CSVRTSGTGEQFF.

The V gene is TRBV18, the J gene TRBJ2-5, with 7 nucleotides matching TRBD2. CDR3 length: 16 residues. V dropped 2 bases and J dropped 0; count of bases not matched to a gene: 6. Germline-derived CDR1 and CDR2 are KGHSH and LQKENI. Here the CDR3 DNA reads TGTGCCAGCTCACCAACCAGCGGGATTCACCAAGAGACCCAGTACTTC. This sequence encodes CASSPTSGIHQETQYF.

This clonotype was counted only a few times. This chain uses TRBV5-1 with TRBJ2-5; 7 bases map to TRBD2. With 4 bases clipped from V and 5 bases from J, the junction kept 8 bases outside the gene matches. The germline CDR1 and CDR2 sequences are SGHRS and YFSETQ. This CDR3 contains 14 residues. The CDR3 loop reads CASSPWGLQETQYF. CDR3 sequence (DNA): TGCGCCAGCAGCCCCTGGGGACTACAGGAGACCCAGTACTTC.

The chain combines TRBV11-1 with TRBJ2-5; D may match TRBD1 or TRBD2 (5 bases each). Germline V gene lookup returns CDR1 SGHAT and CDR2 FQDESV (reference sequence). The CDR3 spans 16 residues. Trimming shortened V by 2 bases and J by 4 bases, and 17 bases separated the two germline ends. This chain's CDR3 is CASSLPPERGLETQYF. The CDR3 nucleotides read TGTGCCAGCAGCTTACCACCAGAGAGGGGCTTAGAGACCCAGTACTTC.

This clonotype turned up a few times. The J gene is TRBJ1-2, the V gene TRBV5-1; no clear D. The CDR3 is made up of 16 amino acids. Germline V gene sequence: CDR1 SGHRS, CDR2 YFSETQ. Between the trimmed V and J ends, which lost 2 bases and 0 bases, there was a span of 14 bases. The CDR3 protein is CASSFTAARANYGYTF. CDR3 DNA: TGCGCCAGCAGCTTTACGGCCGCAAGAGCTAACTATGGCTACACCTTC.

This clonotype was seen repeatedly, ten times or more. This chain links TRBV2 with TRBJ2-7; TRBD2 matches at 12 bases. There are 13 residues in the CDR3. Unmatched junction bases numbered 1, after V lost 6 bases and J lost 4 bases. Germline assignment: CDR1 SNHLY and CDR2 FYNNEI. CDR3 amino acids: CASRGLAGYEQYF. In DNA form, the CDR3 reads TGTGCCAGCAGGGGACTAGCGGGTTACGAGCAGTACTTC.

In its sample, this clonotype was seen many times. This rearrangement joins TRBV10-3 to TRBJ2-3; D remains unclear. CDR3 size: 11 residues. CDR1 ENHRY and CDR2 SYGVKD come from the germline V gene. The V end was cut by 4 bases, the J end by 1 base, with 0 bases between. DNA of the CDR3: TGTGCCATCAGTGGCACAGATACGCAGTATTTT. Protein product: CAISGTDTQYF.

This clonotype was counted between two and nine times. The chain joins TRBV25-1 to TRBJ1-6, with D tentatively TRBD1 (6 bases). The CDR3 has 15 residues. Trimming pared 0 bases from V and 7 bases from J, leaving 10 bases between. CDR1 and CDR2 (germline): MGHDK, SYGVNS. The CDR3 spells CASSEYLGGNSPLHF. The DNA of the CDR3 is TGTGCCAGCAGTGAATATTTAGGGGGGAATTCACCCCTCCACTTT.

The chain carries TRBV2 and TRBJ1-5; D is unclear. V lost 3 bases and J 0 bases, leaving 9 bases between the germline ends. From germline, CDR1 is SNHLY and CDR2 FYNNEI. CDR3 length equals 15 residues. CDR3 nucleotide sequence: TGTGCCAGCAGTGAGAGAGAATATAGCAATCAGCCCCAGCATTTT. It specifies CASSEREYSNQPQHF.

This clonotype was picked up many times. The V and J genes are TRBV6-5 and TRBJ1-2; 8 nucleotides agree with TRBD1. Germline lookup yields CDR1 MNHEY and CDR2 SVGAGI. This CDR3 has 16 amino acids. V dropped 2 bases and J dropped 7; count of bases not matched to a gene: 12. The CDR3 region has the DNA TGTGCCAGCAGTTACGGGCCGGGACAGGAATCGGGTGGCTACACCTTC. The encoded protein is CASSYGPGQESGGYTF.